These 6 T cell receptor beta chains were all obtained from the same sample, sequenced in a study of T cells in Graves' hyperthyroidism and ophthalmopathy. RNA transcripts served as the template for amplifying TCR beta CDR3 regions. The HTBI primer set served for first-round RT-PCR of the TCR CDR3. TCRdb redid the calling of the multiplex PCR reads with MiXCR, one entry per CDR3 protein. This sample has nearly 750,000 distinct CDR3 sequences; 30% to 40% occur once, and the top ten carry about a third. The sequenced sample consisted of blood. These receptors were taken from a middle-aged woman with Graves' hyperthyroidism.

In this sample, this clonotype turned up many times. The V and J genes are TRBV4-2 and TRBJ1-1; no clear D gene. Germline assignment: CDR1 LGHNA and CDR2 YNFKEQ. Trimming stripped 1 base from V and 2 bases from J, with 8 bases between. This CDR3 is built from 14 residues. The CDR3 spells CASSQVSANTEAFF. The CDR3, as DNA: TGTGCCAGCAGCCAAGTGTCAGCTAACACTGAAGCTTTCTTT.

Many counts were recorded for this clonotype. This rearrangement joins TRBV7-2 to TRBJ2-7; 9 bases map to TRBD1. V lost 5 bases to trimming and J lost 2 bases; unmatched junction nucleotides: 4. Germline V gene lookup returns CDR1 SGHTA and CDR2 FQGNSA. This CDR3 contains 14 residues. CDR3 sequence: CASSPDRGPYEQYF. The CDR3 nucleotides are TGTGCCAGCAGCCCGGACAGGGGACCCTACGAGCAGTACTTC.

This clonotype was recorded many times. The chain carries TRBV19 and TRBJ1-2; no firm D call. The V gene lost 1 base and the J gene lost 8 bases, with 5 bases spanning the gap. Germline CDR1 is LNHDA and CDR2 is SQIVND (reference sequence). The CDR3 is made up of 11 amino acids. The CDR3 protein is CASSIGKGYTF. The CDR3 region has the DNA TGTGCCAGTAGTATAGGAAAGGGCTACACCTTC.

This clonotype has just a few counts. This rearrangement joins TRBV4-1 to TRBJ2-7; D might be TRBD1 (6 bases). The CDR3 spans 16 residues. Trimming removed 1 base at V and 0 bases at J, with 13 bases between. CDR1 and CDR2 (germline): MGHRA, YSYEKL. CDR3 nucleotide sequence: TGCGCCAGCAGCCAAGGCAGGGGTGGGAGCTCCTACGAGCAGTACTTC. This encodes CASSQGRGGSSYEQYF.

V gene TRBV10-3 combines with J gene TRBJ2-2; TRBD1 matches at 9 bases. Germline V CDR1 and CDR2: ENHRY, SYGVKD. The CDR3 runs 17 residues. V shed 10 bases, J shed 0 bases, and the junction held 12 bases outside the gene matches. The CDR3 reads CATTGTGSTSNTGELFF. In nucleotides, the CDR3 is TGTGCCACAACCGGGACAGGGAGCACTTCGAACACCGGGGAGCTGTTTTTT.

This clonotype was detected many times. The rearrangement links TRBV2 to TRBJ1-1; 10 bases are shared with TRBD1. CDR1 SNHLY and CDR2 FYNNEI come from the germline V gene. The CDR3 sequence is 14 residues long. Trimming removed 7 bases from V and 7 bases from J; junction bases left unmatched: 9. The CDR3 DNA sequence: TGTGCCAGCAAAATTGGGACAGGGGCTCATGAAGCTTTCTTT. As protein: CASKIGTGAHEAFF.